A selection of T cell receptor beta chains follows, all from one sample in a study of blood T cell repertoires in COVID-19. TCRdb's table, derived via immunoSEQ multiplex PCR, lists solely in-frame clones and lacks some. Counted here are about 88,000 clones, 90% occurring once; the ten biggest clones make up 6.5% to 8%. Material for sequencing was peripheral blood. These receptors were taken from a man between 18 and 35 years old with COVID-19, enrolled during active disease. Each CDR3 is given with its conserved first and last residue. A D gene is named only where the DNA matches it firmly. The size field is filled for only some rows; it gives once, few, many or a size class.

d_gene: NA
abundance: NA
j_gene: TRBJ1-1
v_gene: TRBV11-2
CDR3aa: CASSLRVRETEAFF
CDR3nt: TGTGCCAGCAGCTTAAGGGTCAGGGAAACTGAAGCTTTCTTT

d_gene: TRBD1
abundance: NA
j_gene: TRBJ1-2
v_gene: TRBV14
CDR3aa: CASSRRTGGLRAYGYTF
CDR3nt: TGTGCCAGCAGCCGAAGGACAGGGGGCCTCCGTGCCTATGGCTACACCTTC

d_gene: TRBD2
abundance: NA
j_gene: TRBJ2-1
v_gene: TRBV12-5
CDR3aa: CASGLAGGNNEQFF
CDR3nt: TGTGCTAGTGGTTTAGCGGGAGGGAACAATGAGCAGTTCTTC

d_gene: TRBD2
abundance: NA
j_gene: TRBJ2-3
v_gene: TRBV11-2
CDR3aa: CASSPLAGRADTQYF
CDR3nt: TGTGCCAGCAGCCCTCTAGCGGGAAGGGCAGATACGCAGTATTTT

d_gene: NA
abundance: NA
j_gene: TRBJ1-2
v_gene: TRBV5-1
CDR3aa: CASSLGSGVGYGYTF
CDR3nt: TGCGCCAGCAGCTTGGGGTCCGGGGTTGGCTATGGCTACACCTTC

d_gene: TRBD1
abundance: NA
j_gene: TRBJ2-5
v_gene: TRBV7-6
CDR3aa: CASSEGTGVGETQYF
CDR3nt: TGTGCCAGCAGCGAAGGGACAGGGGTGGGGGAGACCCAGTACTTC

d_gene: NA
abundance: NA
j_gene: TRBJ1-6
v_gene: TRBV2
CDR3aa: CASSDLPGDANSPLHF
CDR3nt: TGTGCCAGCAGTGATCTTCCAGGGGACGCGAATTCACCCCTCCACTTT

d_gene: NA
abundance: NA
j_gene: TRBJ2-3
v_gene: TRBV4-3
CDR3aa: CASSKTRGTQYF
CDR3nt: TGCGCCAGCAGCAAAACTAGGGGGACGCAGTATTTT

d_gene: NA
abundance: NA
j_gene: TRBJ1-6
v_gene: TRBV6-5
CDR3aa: CASREDRLSPLHF
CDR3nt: TGTGCCAGCAGGGAGGACAGACTTTCACCCCTCCACTTT

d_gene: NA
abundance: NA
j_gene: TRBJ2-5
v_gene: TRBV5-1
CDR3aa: CASSLNAQETQYF
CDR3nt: TGCGCCAGCAGCTTGAACGCACAGGAGACCCAGTACTTC

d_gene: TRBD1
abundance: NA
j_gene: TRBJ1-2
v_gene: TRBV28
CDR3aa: CASRSTGVADYGYTF
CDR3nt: TGTGCCAGCAGATCCACAGGGGTGGCAGACTATGGCTACACCTTC

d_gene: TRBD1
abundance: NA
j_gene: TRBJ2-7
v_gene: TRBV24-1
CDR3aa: CATSPSTGVDEQYF
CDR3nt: TGTGCCACCAGTCCCTCGACAGGGGTCGACGAGCAGTACTTC

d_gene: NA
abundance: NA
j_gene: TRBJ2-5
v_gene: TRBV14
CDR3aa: CASSRAETQYF
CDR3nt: TGTGCCAGCAGCCGAGCAGAGACCCAGTACTTC

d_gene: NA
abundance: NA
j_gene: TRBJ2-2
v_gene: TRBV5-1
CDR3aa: CASTRSGPMLNTGELFF
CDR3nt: TGCGCCAGCACCCGTTCAGGCCCAATGCTTAACACCGGGGAGCTGTTTTTT

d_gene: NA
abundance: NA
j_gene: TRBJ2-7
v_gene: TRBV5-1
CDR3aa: CASSGGNLTYEQYF
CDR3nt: TGCGCCAGCAGCGGCGGTAATCTTACCTACGAGCAGTACTTC

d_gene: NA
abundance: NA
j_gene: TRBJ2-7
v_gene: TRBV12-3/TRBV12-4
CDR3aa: CASSFQGSRQYF
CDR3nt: TGTGCCAGCAGTTTCCAGGGCTCGAGGCAGTACTTC

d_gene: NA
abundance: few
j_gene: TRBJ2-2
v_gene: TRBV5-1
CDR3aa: CASSFGAGNTGELFF
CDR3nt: TGCGCCAGCAGCTTTGGGGCAGGGAACACCGGGGAGCTGTTTTTT

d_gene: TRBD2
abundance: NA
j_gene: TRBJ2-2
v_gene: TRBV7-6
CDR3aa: CASSLTGTSGGTNTGELFF
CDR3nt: TGTGCCAGCAGCTTAACTGGGACTAGCGGGGGAACGAACACCGGGGAGCTGTTTTTT

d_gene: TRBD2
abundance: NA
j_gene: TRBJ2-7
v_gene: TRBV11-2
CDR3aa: CASSAVAGGSSEQYF
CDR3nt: TGTGCCAGCAGCGCTGTAGCGGGGGGTTCTTCCGAGCAGTACTTC

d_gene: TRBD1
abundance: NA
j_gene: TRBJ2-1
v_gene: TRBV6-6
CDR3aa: CASRDRGNEQFF
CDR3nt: TGTGCCAGCAGGGACAGGGGCAATGAGCAGTTCTTC

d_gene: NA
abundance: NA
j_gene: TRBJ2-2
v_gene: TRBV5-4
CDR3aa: CASTPGGAGAVPTGELFF
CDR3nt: TGTGCCAGCACTCCTGGGGGCGCGGGAGCAGTTCCAACCGGGGAGCTGTTTTTT

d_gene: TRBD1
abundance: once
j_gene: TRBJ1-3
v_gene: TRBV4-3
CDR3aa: CASSQTQGQSSGNTIYF
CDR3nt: TGCGCCAGCAGCCAAACACAGGGGCAGAGCTCTGGAAACACCATATATTTT

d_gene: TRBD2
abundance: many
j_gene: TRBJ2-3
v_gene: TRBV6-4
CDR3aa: CASSDSGLASTDTQYF
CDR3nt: TGTGCCAGCAGTGACTCCGGACTAGCTAGCACAGATACGCAGTATTTT

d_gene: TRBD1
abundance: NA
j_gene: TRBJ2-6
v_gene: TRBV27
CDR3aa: CASSSDRGANVLTF
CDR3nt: TGTGCCAGCAGTTCGGACAGGGGCGCCAACGTCCTGACTTTC

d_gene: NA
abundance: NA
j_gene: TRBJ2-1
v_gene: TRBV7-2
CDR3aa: CASSGGGASYNEQFF
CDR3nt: TGTGCCAGCAGCGGTGGGGGGGCCTCCTACAATGAGCAGTTCTTC

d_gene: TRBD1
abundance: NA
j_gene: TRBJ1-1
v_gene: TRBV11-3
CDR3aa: CASSLVPGGWSDTEAFF
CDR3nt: TGTGCCAGCAGCTTAGTACCAGGGGGCTGGTCGGACACTGAAGCTTTCTTT

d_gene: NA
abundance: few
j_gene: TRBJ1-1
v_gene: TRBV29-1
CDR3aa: CSVEGVNTEAFF
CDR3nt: TGCAGCGTTGAGGGAGTGAACACTGAAGCTTTCTTT

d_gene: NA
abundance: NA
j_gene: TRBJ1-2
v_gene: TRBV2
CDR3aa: CASSARHDGDGYTF
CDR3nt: TGTGCCAGCAGCGCCCGACACGACGGCGATGGCTACACCTTC

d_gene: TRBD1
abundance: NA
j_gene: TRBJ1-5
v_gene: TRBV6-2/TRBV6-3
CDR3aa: CASSSLPGTGASIISNQPQHF
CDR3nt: TGTGCCAGCAGTTCTCTTCCCGGGACAGGGGCCAGTATTATTAGCAATCAGCCCCAGCATTTT

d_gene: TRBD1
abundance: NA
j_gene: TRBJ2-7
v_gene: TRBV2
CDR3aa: CASSTQGISYEQYF
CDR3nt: TGTGCCAGCAGTACACAGGGGATCTCCTACGAGCAGTACTTC

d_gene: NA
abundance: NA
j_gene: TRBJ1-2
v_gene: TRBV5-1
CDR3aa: CASSVGDTSLGGYTF
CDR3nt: TGCGCCAGCAGCGTTGGGGACACCTCATTAGGTGGCTACACCTTC

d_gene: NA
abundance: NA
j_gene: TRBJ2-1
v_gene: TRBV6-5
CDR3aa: CASSPKEGGNEQFF
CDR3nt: TGTGCCAGCAGTCCCAAGGAGGGAGGCAATGAGCAGTTCTTC

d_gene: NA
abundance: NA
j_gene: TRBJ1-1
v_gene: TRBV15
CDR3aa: CATSRTGRNTEAFF
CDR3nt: TGTGCCACCAGCAGGACAGGTAGAAACACTGAAGCTTTCTTT

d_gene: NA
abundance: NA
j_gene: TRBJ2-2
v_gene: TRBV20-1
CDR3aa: CSASHLDREAGELFF
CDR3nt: TGCAGTGCTAGTCATCTCGACAGGGAGGCCGGGGAGCTGTTTTTT

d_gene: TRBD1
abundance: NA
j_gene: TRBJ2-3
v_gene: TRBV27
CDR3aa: CASSPQGAAQYF
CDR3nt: TGTGCCAGCAGTCCCCAGGGGGCGGCTCAGTATTTT

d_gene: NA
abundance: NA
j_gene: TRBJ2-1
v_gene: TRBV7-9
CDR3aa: CASSLEGGGQFF
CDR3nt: TGTGCCAGCAGCTTAGAAGGAGGTGGGCAGTTCTTC

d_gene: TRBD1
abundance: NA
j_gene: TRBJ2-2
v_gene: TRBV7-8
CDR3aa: CASSPRRIPGQGATGELFF
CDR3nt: TGTGCCAGCAGTCCTCGACGGATTCCGGGACAGGGGGCCACCGGGGAGCTGTTTTTT

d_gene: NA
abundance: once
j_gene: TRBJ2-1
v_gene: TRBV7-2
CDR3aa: CASSLAGFSGEQFF
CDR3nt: TGTGCCAGCAGCTTAGCCGGCTTTTCGGGGGAGCAGTTCTTC

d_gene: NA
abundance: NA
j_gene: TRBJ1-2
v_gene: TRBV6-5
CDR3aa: CASSPGALDGYTF
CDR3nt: TGTGCCAGCAGTCCTGGGGCCTTGGATGGCTACACCTTC

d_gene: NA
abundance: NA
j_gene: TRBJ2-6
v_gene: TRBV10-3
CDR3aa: CAISERSSGANVLTF
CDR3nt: TGTGCCATCAGTGAGCGGAGCTCTGGGGCCAACGTCCTGACTTTC

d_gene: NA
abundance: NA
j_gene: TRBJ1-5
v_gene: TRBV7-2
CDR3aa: CASSLARGGSQPQHF
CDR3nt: TGTGCCAGCAGCTTAGCGCGTGGGGGCTCTCAGCCCCAGCATTTT

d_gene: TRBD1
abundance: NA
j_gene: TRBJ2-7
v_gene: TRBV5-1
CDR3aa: CASSLGDRVYEQYF
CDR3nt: TGCGCCAGCAGCTTGGGGGACAGGGTGTACGAGCAGTACTTC

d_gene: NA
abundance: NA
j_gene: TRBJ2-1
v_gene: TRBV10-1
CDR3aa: CASSEVHRDSRVNEQFF
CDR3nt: TGCGCCAGCAGTGAGGTGCACCGGGACTCCCGAGTCAATGAGCAGTTCTTC

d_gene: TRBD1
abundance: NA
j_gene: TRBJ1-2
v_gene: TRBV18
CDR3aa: CASRDRTSYGYTF
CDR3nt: TGTGCCAGCAGGGACAGAACTTCTTATGGCTACACCTTC

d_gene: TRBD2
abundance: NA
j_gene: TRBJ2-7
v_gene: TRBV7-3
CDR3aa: CASSLIGSGSGEQYF
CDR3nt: TGTGCCAGCAGCTTAATAGGGAGCGGGAGCGGCGAGCAGTACTTC

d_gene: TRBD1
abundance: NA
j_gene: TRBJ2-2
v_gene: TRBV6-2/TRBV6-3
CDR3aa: CASSYSGGRNTGELFF
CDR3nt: TGTGCCAGCAGTTATTCAGGGGGCAGGAACACCGGGGAGCTGTTTTTT

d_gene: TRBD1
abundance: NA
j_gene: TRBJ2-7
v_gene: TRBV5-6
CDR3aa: CASSPNDRGLYEQYF
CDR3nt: TGTGCCAGCAGCCCAAATGACAGGGGGCTATACGAGCAGTACTTC

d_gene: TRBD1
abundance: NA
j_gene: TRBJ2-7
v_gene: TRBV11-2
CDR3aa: CASSYQQGMNYEQYF
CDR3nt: TGTGCCAGCAGCTATCAACAGGGGATGAACTACGAGCAGTACTTC

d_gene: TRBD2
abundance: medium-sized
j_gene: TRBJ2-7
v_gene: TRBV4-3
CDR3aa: CASSQDLAGGLLSYEQYF
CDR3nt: TGCGCCAGCAGCCAAGATCTGGCGGGAGGGTTACTCTCCTACGAGCAGTACTTC

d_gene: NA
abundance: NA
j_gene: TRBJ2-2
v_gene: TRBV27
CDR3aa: CASTTPRGGSTGELFF
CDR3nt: TGTGCCAGCACCACCCCCCGCGGAGGATCCACCGGGGAGCTGTTTTTT

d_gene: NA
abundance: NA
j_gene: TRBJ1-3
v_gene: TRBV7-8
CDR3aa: CASSLSPTARQRSGNTIYF
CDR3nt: TGTGCCAGCAGCTTATCACCAACTGCACGGCAGCGCTCTGGAAACACCATATATTTT

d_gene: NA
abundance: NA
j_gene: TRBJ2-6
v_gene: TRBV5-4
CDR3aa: CASSAGGPGANVLTF
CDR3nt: TGTGCCAGCAGCGCCGGGGGGCCTGGGGCCAACGTCCTGACTTTC

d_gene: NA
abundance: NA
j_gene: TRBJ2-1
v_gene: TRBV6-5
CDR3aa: CASSPTDSSYNEQFF
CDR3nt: TGTGCCAGCAGCCCGACGGACAGCTCCTACAATGAGCAGTTCTTC